This T cell receptor beta chain was captured in a study of lymphopenia after photon versus proton radiotherapy. Measured with immunoSEQ multiplex PCR; TCRdb has only the in-frame clones, and not every one. The sample consists of 15,000 to 20,000 clones, about nine tenths of them appearing once. Findings and caveats of the study: Post-nadir diversity loss with photons came from oligoclonal expansion, particularly CD8+ Temra cells. Photon-treated patients lost naive T cells and TCR diversity; proton-treated stayed stable. Larger post-nadir TCR diversity loss correlated inversely with survival in deceased patients.

This clone was counted once. The antigen remains undetermined. This TCR derives from an older man with pancreatic cancer. The sequencing used peripheral blood, collected from a patient treated with proton-based radiotherapy.

The CDR3 nucleotides read TGTGCCTGGAGGAGGGGCCTCCGGACAGATACGCAGTATTTT. Translation: CAWRRGLRTDTQYF. This chain joins TRBV30 and TRBJ2-3; possibly TRBD1 or TRBD2 for D (5 bases each). From germline, CDR1 is GTSNPN and CDR2 SVGIG (reference sequence). Trimming shortened V by 3 bases and J by 3 bases, and 13 bases separated the two germline ends. The CDR3 is 14 residues long.